This T cell receptor (beta chain) was retrieved from a study of T-cell memory formation after mild COVID-19. On the study more broadly: Most TCR clusters belonged to a single donor. General study findings and limits: Mostly located in CM and EM were contracting CD4+ clones, with contracting CD8+ clones located in EMRA.

The authors produced TCR alpha and TCR beta cDNA libraries with sample barcodes and UMIs by 5'RACE using constant-segment primers. TCRdb fed the 5' RACE reads into MiXCR, producing one record per CDR3 protein. The sample contains roughly 620,000 distinct CDR3 sequences, more than 15% of which appear only once. From germline, CDR1 is SGHRS and CDR2 YFSETQ. Trimming removed 3 bases from V and 1 base from J, with 14 bases in between. The CDR3 has 16 residues. As to this clonotype: Its antigen is as yet unknown.

The J gene is TRBJ1-3, the V gene TRBV5-1; no clear D gene. This sequence originates from an adult woman who had mild COVID-19 (a few samples of this study predate the infection). Cell type and time point are not known. The specimen was PBMCs or a T cell subset sorted from them (not recorded which). CDR3 DNA: TGCGCCAGCAGCTCGACCGTCCGGGGTTCTGGAAACACCATATATTTT. Translated, it gives CASSSTVRGSGNTIYF.